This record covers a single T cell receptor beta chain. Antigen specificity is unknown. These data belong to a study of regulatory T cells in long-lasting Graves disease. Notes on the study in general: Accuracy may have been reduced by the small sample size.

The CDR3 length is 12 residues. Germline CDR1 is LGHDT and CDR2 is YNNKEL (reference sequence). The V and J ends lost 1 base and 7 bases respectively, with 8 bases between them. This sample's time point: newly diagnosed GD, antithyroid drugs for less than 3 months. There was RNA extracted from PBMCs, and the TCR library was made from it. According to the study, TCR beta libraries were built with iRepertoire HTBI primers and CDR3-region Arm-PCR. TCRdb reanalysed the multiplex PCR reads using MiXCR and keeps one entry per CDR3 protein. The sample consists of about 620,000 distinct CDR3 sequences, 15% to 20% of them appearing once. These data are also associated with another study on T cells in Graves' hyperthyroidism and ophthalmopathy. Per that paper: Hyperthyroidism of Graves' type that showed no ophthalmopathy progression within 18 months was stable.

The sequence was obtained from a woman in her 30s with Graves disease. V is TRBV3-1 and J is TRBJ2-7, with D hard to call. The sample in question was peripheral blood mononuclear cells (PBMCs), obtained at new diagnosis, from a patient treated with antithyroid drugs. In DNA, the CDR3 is TGTGCCAGCAGCCAAGTGTTCGGTGAGCAGTACTTC. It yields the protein CASSQVFGEQYF.